This is a list of T cell receptor beta chains from one sample in a study of T cells in Graves' hyperthyroidism and ophthalmopathy. TCRdb called the multiplex PCR reads again in MiXCR, with one record for every CDR3 protein. This table has about 400,000 distinct CDR3 sequences, around 15% appearing once. Sequenced input: blood. All receptors come from a man aged 50-59 years with Graves' ophthalmopathy. Both conserved end residues are part of each CDR3. The D gene is left open where the match is weak. The size field is filled for only some rows; it gives once, few, many or a size class.

clone_size j_call v_call d_call cdr3_nt cdr3_aa
- TRBJ1-1 TRBV27 - TGTGCCAGCAGTAATCTGGGCACTGAAGCTTTCTTT CASSNLGTEAFF
- TRBJ2-5 TRBV25-1 - TGTGCCAGCAGTGAAAGGGGATTTATGCAAGAGACCCAGTACTTC CASSERGFMQETQYF
many TRBJ2-1 TRBV30 - TGTGCCTGGAGTGTACGCGGGTCCCCTTCGGGGGCGCGCAATGAGCAGTTCTTC CAWSVRGSPSGARNEQFF
few TRBJ2-3 TRBV11-2 - TGTGCCAGCAGCTTAGCGGGACTTTTAACAGATACGCAGTATTTT CASSLAGLLTDTQYF
many TRBJ2-1 TRBV12-3/TRBV12-4 TRBD2 TGTGCCAGCAGTTCGGCTAGCGGGGACAATGAGCAGTTCTTC CASSSASGDNEQFF
many TRBJ2-3 TRBV11-2 - TGTGCCAGCAGCTTATACGATTACACAGATACGCAGTATTTT CASSLYDYTDTQYF
many TRBJ1-4 TRBV3-1 - TGTGCCAGCAGCCAAGGTTTGGGGCTAGGTGAAAAACTGTTTTTT CASSQGLGLGEKLFF
many TRBJ2-1 TRBV5-4 - TGTGCCAGCAGCTTGGCCGGACGGGGAGACAATGAGCAGTTCTTC CASSLAGRGDNEQFF
many TRBJ2-3 TRBV3-1 - TGTGCCAGCAGCCCCCTACTAGCATCAGATACGCAGTATTTT CASSPLLASDTQYF
- TRBJ1-2 TRBV20-1 - TGCAGTGCTAGAGATCCAGCCGGCGACCTGATCTATGGCTACACCTTC CSARDPAGDLIYGYTF
- TRBJ1-4 TRBV9 - TGTGCCAGCAGCGCACAGGTTGCAACTAATGAAAAACTGTTTTTT CASSAQVATNEKLFF
- TRBJ1-5 TRBV7-9 TRBD1 TGTGCCAGCGGCCCATACACGGGGACGGGACAGGGTGTGCCCCAGCATTTT CASGPYTGTGQGVPQHF
many TRBJ1-5 TRBV2 - TGTGCCAGCAGTGATCAGCTGGGAGGGGGGTTTGATCAGCCCCAGCATTTT CASSDQLGGGFDQPQHF
many TRBJ2-1 TRBV28 TRBD2 TGTGCCAGCAGTAAATCTAGCGGGAACTTCAATGAGCAGTTCTTC CASSKSSGNFNEQFF
few TRBJ2-7 TRBV12-3/TRBV12-4 TRBD1 TGTGCCAGCAGTGCCGGGACAGGGCTCTACGAGCAGTACTTC CASSAGTGLYEQYF
few TRBJ2-2 TRBV4-2 TRBD2 TGTGCCAGCAGCCAAGGACTAGCGGGAGCGGTCGGGGAGCTGTTTTTT CASSQGLAGAVGELFF
- TRBJ1-1 TRBV6-1 TRBD1 TGTGCCAGCAGTGAACCGGACAGGGTGACTGAAGCTTTCTTT CASSEPDRVTEAFF
many TRBJ2-1 TRBV7-3 TRBD2 TGTGCCAGCAGTCGATCAAGCGGGAGGGCCAATGAGCAGTTCTTC CASSRSSGRANEQFF
many TRBJ2-5 TRBV7-8 - TGTGCCAGCAGCCCCGGACATCCCAAGGGAGAGACCCAGTACTTC CASSPGHPKGETQYF
- TRBJ1-2 TRBV28 - TGTGCCAGCAGTCCCTCTGCAACAGGGAACTATGGCTACACCTTC CASSPSATGNYGYTF
- TRBJ2-7 TRBV5-1 TRBD2 TGCGCCAGCAGTTCTCTAGCGGGATGGGGGTCCTACGAGCAGTACTTC CASSSLAGWGSYEQYF
few TRBJ1-1 TRBV15 - TGTGCCACCAGCAGAGATCCGGGGGGGGGCACTGAAGCTTTCTTT CATSRDPGGGTEAFF
- TRBJ2-7 TRBV7-9 - TGTGCCAGCAGCTCTGGCCGGTTGAGCTCCTACGAGCAGTACTTC CASSSGRLSSYEQYF
many TRBJ2-1 TRBV11-3 - TGTGCCAGCAGCTTAGGGGGGTTCGCCCTCAGTGAGCAGTTCTTC CASSLGGFALSEQFF
few TRBJ2-2 TRBV3-1 TRBD1 TGTGCCAGCAGTGCACAGGGGGGCAAGAACACCGGGGAGCTGTTTTTT CASSAQGGKNTGELFF
- TRBJ2-7 TRBV18 - TGTGCCAGCTCACCACCTGGTGCCATCTACGAGCAGTACTTC CASSPPGAIYEQYF
- TRBJ2-1 TRBV20-1 - TGCAGTGCCCAGGAGGGTGGCCCTCCGTTCTTC CSAQEGGPPFF
many TRBJ1-5 TRBV6-2/TRBV6-3 - TGTGCCAGCAGTTACTCATTCACAGGGCTAGGCCAGCCCCAGCATTTT CASSYSFTGLGQPQHF
- TRBJ2-2 TRBV3-1 TRBD2 TGTGCCAGCAGCCGGGGACTAGTAGACACCGGGGAGCTGTTTTTT CASSRGLVDTGELFF
many TRBJ2-3 TRBV11-1 - TGTGCCAGCAGCTTAGGTCAGCTCGAAAGGGATACGCAGTATTTT CASSLGQLERDTQYF
- TRBJ1-5 TRBV6-5 - TGTGCCAGCAGTTACGGGGGGGAGGGGGGAGTAAGCAATCAGCCCCAGCATTTT CASSYGGEGGVSNQPQHF
many TRBJ2-5 TRBV7-9 - TGTGCCAGCAGCTTATTGTCGGCGTACCAAGAGACCCAGTACTTC CASSLLSAYQETQYF
few TRBJ2-5 TRBV6-9 - TGTGCCAGCAGTTACCTTAGAGGGGGGGCCCAAGAGACCCAGTACTTC CASSYLRGGAQETQYF
many TRBJ2-5 TRBV6-1 TRBD2 TGTGCCAGCAGTGACATCGCGCGGCGGGGGAGGTACTTC CASSDIARRGRYF
many TRBJ2-7 TRBV28 TRBD1 TGTGCCAGCAACTTAGAGGACAGGGACGAGCAGTACTTC CASNLEDRDEQYF
few TRBJ2-7 TRBV6-1 TRBD2 TGTGCCAGCAGTCCCTCCCCTAGCGGGAGGGCGAACGAGCAGTACTTC CASSPSPSGRANEQYF
few TRBJ2-1 TRBV11-2 - TGTGCCAGCAGCTACAAACAGGGTTACAATGAGCAGTTCTTC CASSYKQGYNEQFF